These 15 T cell receptor beta chains came from one sample sequenced in a study of cytotoxic CD8 clonotypes in ibrutinib-treated CLL (dated by TCRdb to 2020 to 2022). Reading the label with the study, this specimen's time point is: 12 to 13 months on ibrutinib. Library creation used the immunoSEQ multiplex PCR assay. The immuneACCESS repertoire file appears here via TCRdb, limited to in-frame rearrangements. These files lack a portion of the clones; in checked studies, under half of the deficit traces to unresolved V genes, and the cause of the others is not known. The sample profile shows about 24,000 clones; approximately 71% of them were found once. The leading ten clones occupy approximately 46% of the sample. Sequencing used PBMCs, obtained after 12 months of ibrutinib treatment. These receptors all stem from a human donor with chronic lymphocytic leukemia.

This chain connects TRBV28 to TRBJ1-2; D is unresolved. This CDR3 has 11 residues. Germline V gives CDR1 MDHEN, CDR2 SYDVKM. V lost 5 bases, J lost 4 bases, and 5 bases lay in between. The CDR3 DNA reads TGTGCCAGCAGTACGGGCTATGGCTACACCTTC. Translation gives CASSTGYGYTF.

The chain has TRBV19 and TRBJ2-6; the D is unclear. V was cut by 10 bases and J by 0 bases, with 16 bases left in between. Germline V lookup: CDR1 LNHDA, CDR2 SQIVND (reference sequence). The CDR3 length is 16 residues. CDR3 bases: TGTGCCATAGCCGCTCCTCCGAGCTCTGGGGCCAACGTCCTGACTTTC. Translating gives CAIAAPPSSGANVLTF.

V is TRBV7-8 and J is TRBJ1-2, with D hard to call. Trimming removed 1 base at V and 5 bases at J, with 5 bases between. Germline V gene lookup returns CDR1 SGHVS and CDR2 FQNEAQ. This CDR3 contains 12 residues. This CDR3 is CASSLDLYGYTF. The CDR3 DNA sequence: TGTGCCAGCAGCTTAGATCTTTATGGCTACACCTTC.

This chain's CDR3 is CSVARDPTDTQYF. The CDR3 region has the DNA TGCAGCGTTGCACGGGATCCCACAGATACGCAGTATTTT. The genes are TRBV29-1 and TRBJ2-3; possible D gene TRBD2, 5 bases. This CDR3 has 13 amino acids. Germline lookup yields CDR1 SQVTM and CDR2 ANQGSEA. V was trimmed by 4 bases and J by 2 bases, leaving 10 bases between them.

This rearrangement joins TRBV7-6 to TRBJ2-1; 8 nucleotides match TRBD1. The CDR3 has 16 amino acids. Germline V lookup: CDR1 SGHVS, CDR2 FNYEAQ. V was pared by 1 base and J by 7 bases, with 9 bases of the junction left unmatched. As DNA, the CDR3 is TGTGCCAGCAGCTTAGGAGGACAGGGTAAAGATAATGAGCAGTTCTTC. Its translation is CASSLGGQGKDNEQFF.

This clone came up a few times. This chain joins TRBV7-2 and TRBJ2-1; D tentatively reads TRBD1 or TRBD2 (6 bases each). Trimming shortened V by 3 bases and J by 8 bases, and 14 bases separated the two germline ends. Germline CDR1 and CDR2: SGHTA and FQGNSA. The CDR3 has 14 amino acids. In DNA, the CDR3 is TGTGCCAGCAGCTTCGGGGGCTTAGGCGATGAGCAGTTCTTC. This sequence encodes CASSFGGLGDEQFF. Using reference TRBV7-2 and TRBJ2-1 for the parts outside the CDR3, the full variable domain is GAGVSQSPSNKVTEKGKDVELRCDPISGHTALYWYRQSLGQGLEFLIYFQGNSAPDKSGLPSDRFSAERTGGSVSTLTIQRTQQEDSAVYLCASSFGGLGDEQFFGPGTRLTVL.

This clone has a handful of counts. The chain links TRBV7-6 to TRBJ2-7; D gene uncertain. With 4 bases removed from V and 0 bases from J, the gap between germline ends came to 13 bases. Germline V lookup: CDR1 SGHVS, CDR2 FNYEAQ. CDR3 length: 15 residues. In DNA, the CDR3 is TGTGCCAGCAGCTCCCTCCCAACAGACTCCTACGAGCAGTACTTC. This gives the protein CASSSLPTDSYEQYF.

This chain uses TRBV5-1 with TRBJ2-7, with 10 bases aligning to TRBD2. The CDR3 covers 14 residues. Germline V gene lookup returns CDR1 SGHRS and CDR2 YFSETQ. With 3 bases clipped from V and 3 bases from J, the junction kept 3 bases outside the gene matches. CDR3 region: CASSSSGGGYEQYF. CDR3 nucleotides: TGCGCCAGCAGCTCCAGCGGGGGGGGCTACGAGCAGTACTTC.

The gene calls are TRBV28 and TRBJ2-7; the D gene is possibly TRBD1 (6 bases). The ends were cut back, 6 bases at V and 2 bases at J, with 14 bases in the middle. The germline V gene encodes CDR1 MDHEN and CDR2 SYDVKM. This CDR3 contains 14 residues. For the CDR3, the DNA is TGTGCCAGCAGCCCGGACAGAAGCCCCTACGAGCAGTACTTC. The encoded protein is CASSPDRSPYEQYF.

The gene calls are TRBV14 and TRBJ2-7, with 8 bases matching TRBD1. The CDR3 has 15 amino acids. The trim removed 6 bases at V and 0 bases at J, leaving 7 bases unmatched. The germline CDR1 and CDR2 sequences are SGHDN and FVKESK. The CDR3 coding sequence is TGTGCCAGCAGGGTTTGGGACAGGTCCTCCTACGAGCAGTACTTC. Translated, it gives CASRVWDRSSYEQYF.

The chain links TRBV6-4 to TRBJ1-2; 9 bases align to TRBD1. V gave up 10 bases and J gave up 4 bases; unmatched junction bases: 16. The CDR3 contains 16 residues. Looked up from germline, CDR1 is MRHNA and CDR2 is SNTAGT. Written as DNA, the CDR3 is TGTGCCACTGATAGGGACAGGGAGCCTAGCGGCTATGGCTACACCTTC. Translating it yields CATDRDREPSGYGYTF.

The rearrangement joins TRBV7-6 to TRBJ2-3; no clear D gene. Germline values: CDR1 SGHVS, CDR2 FNYEAQ. The germline V and J ends were trimmed by 1 base and 4 bases, with 6 bases remaining between them. The length of the CDR3 is 13 residues. The CDR3 sequence: CASSLGVADTQYF. For the CDR3, the DNA is TGTGCCAGCAGCTTAGGTGTGGCAGATACGCAGTATTTT.

This clone was seen ten or more times. Its ends do not fully match the called genes, so a read error is possible. The gene calls are TRBV7-7 and TRBJ2-5, with 11 bases matching TRBD2. CDR3 length: 14 amino acids. The V gene's germline CDR1 is SSHAT and CDR2 FNYEAQ (reference sequence). The CDR3 DNA reads as TGTGCTAGCAGCCTAGCGGGGGGAGGGGAGACCCAGTACTTC. It is translated as CASSLAGGGETQYF.

This chain connects TRBV27 to TRBJ1-5, with D unclear. This CDR3 has 15 amino acids. Germline CDR1 MNHEY, CDR2 SMNVEV (reference sequence). V was cut by 5 bases and J by 11 bases, with 22 bases left in between. CDR3 sequence: CASSDLRVVSSAQHF. In DNA form, the CDR3 reads TGTGCCAGCAGTGACCTTCGGGTGGTTAGTTCAGCCCAGCATTTT.

The chain has TRBV9 and TRBJ2-2; D is undetermined. Germline V gene data show CDR1 as SGDLS and CDR2 as YYNGEE. V gave up 2 bases and J gave up 6 bases, with 11 bases separating them. The CDR3 contains 14 residues. CDR3 loop: CASSVVDGPGELFF. CDR3 nucleotides: TGTGCCAGCAGCGTGGTCGACGGGCCCGGGGAGCTGTTTTTT.